Listed here are 14 T cell receptor beta chains from one sample, sequenced in a study of blood T cells in healthy people across ages. A second PCR of roughly 6 to 12 cycles used a sample-barcoded 5' primer and a J-beta primer mix. A single record per CDR3 protein comes from TCRdb applying MiXCR to the 5' RACE reads. The sample records 600,000 to 1,000,000 distinct CDR3 sequences, just under 25% being singletons. These same records also appear under a second study, on T cells of mothers and their children.

Sequenced: blood. These TCRs come from a boy between 10 and 17 years old in good health.

The chain joins TRBV28 to TRBJ2-5; D is undetermined. The CDR3 has 15 amino acids. Germline V CDR1 and CDR2: MDHEN, SYDVKM. Trimming left V 4 bases short and J 2 bases short, with 14 bases between. The CDR3, as DNA: TGTGCCAGCAGTTCTGACACCTCCCCTCAAGAGACCCAGTACTTC. Translating it yields CASSSDTSPQETQYF.

This clonotype was seen only a few times. The chain links TRBV20-1 to TRBJ2-3, with 7 bases lining up with TRBD2. CDR1 is DFQATT and CDR2 is SNEGSKA in the germline V gene (reference sequence). J gave up 0 bases and V 0 bases, and 9 bases lay outside the gene matches. The CDR3 spans 17 residues. The CDR3 sequence is CSARDPSAGGSTDTQYF. The CDR3 DNA reads as TGCAGTGCTAGAGATCCTAGCGCCGGGGGGAGCACAGATACGCAGTATTTT.

The gene calls are TRBV29-1 and TRBJ2-1; D remains unclear. Trimming removed 3 bases at V and 6 bases at J, with 6 bases between. Germline V gene sequence: CDR1 SQVTM, CDR2 ANQGSEA. This CDR3 contains 11 residues. CDR3 in DNA: TGCAGCGTTGAGGGGATCAATGAGCAGTTCTTC. Translated, it gives CSVEGINEQFF.

This clonotype was observed a handful of times. This rearrangement joins TRBV7-3 to TRBJ2-5, with 7 bases fitting TRBD2. CDR3 length equals 16 residues. CDR1 SGHTA and CDR2 FQGTGA come from the germline V gene. Germline trimming cut 5 bases from V and 3 bases from J; bases unmatched to any gene: 12. The CDR3 bases are TGTGCCAGCAGCGCGGGTTCGGGTCTAGCGGAAGAGACCCAGTACTTC. It codes for CASSAGSGLAEETQYF. Together with reference TRBV7-3 and TRBJ2-5, the CDR3 gives the full variable domain: GAGVSQTPSNKVTEKGKYVELRCDPISGHTALYWYRQSLGQGPEFLIYFQGTGAADDSGLPNDRFFAVRPEGSVSTLKIQRTERGDSAVYLCASSAGSGLAEETQYFGPGTRLLVL.

Only a few counts were recorded for this clonotype. This sequence joins TRBV6-5 and TRBJ1-6; unclear D gene. Germline CDR1 and CDR2: MNHEY and SVGAGI. Trimming shortened V by 0 bases and J by 8 bases, and 5 bases separated the two germline ends. The CDR3 is 13 residues long. CDR3 protein: CASSYSWYSPLHF. CDR3 nucleotides: TGTGCCAGCAGTTACTCTTGGTATTCACCCCTCCACTTT.

The J gene is TRBJ2-7, the V gene TRBV4-3; TRBD1 aligns across 12 bases. Germline trimming cut 3 bases from V and 5 bases from J; bases unmatched to any gene: 14. Per the germline V gene, CDR1 is LGHNA and CDR2 is YSLEER. This CDR3 has 18 residues. Here the CDR3 reads CASSQVLPTGTGGNEQYF. In DNA form, the CDR3 reads TGCGCCAGCAGCCAGGTTTTACCAACCGGGACAGGGGGCAACGAGCAGTACTTC.

V usage is TRBV9 and J usage is TRBJ2-5, with a tentative D call TRBD2 (6 bases). Germline V gene sequence: CDR1 SGDLS, CDR2 YYNGEE. V lost 4 bases to trimming and J lost 5 bases, with 15 bases between them. This CDR3 region has 14 residues. As DNA, the CDR3 is TGTGCCAGCAGCAAGACTAGGGGTTGGGAGACCCAGTACTTC. The encoded protein is CASSKTRGWETQYF. Full variable domain (missing parts from reference TRBV9 and TRBJ2-5): DSGVTQTPKHLITATGQRVTLRCSPRSGDLSVYWYQQSLDQGLQFLIQYYNGEERAKGNILERFSAQQFPDLHSELNLSSLELGDSALYFCASSKTRGWETQYFGPGTRLLVL.

The V gene is TRBV29-1, the J gene TRBJ1-3; D unclear. Trimming took 7 bases from V and 4 from J, leaving 23 bases between them. The CDR3 has 16 residues. CDR1 is SQVTM, CDR2 ANQGSEA, per germline. CDR3 coding DNA: TGCAGCGGACCCCGTTGGTGGGCCCTGGGAGGAAACACCATATATTTT. Its protein product is CSGPRWWALGGNTIYF.

V and J are TRBV7-2 and TRBJ2-7, with 9 bases lining up with TRBD2. The CDR3 consists of 15 residues. CDR1 and CDR2 (germline): SGHTA, FQGNSA. The V and J ends lost 1 base and 4 bases, in that order; junction bases with no gene match: 5. The CDR3 protein is CASSLEGGRDYEQYF. As DNA, the CDR3 is TGTGCCAGCAGCTTAGAAGGCGGGAGGGATTACGAGCAGTACTTC.

The chain employs TRBV7-6 and TRBJ2-7; D not resolved. The germline V and J ends were trimmed by 4 bases and 3 bases, with 13 bases remaining between them. The CDR3 consists of 14 residues. Germline CDR1 SGHVS, CDR2 FNYEAQ. The CDR3 loop is CASSYNNRLYEQYF. In DNA, the CDR3 is TGTGCCAGCAGCTACAACAATCGGCTCTACGAGCAGTACTTC. The whole variable domain, filled in from reference TRBV7-6 and TRBJ2-7, reads GAGVSQSPRYKVTKRGQDVALRCDPISGHVSLYWYRQALGQGPEFLTYFNYEAQQDKSGLPNDRFSAERPEGSISTLTIQRTEQRDSAMYRCASSYNNRLYEQYFGPGTRLTVT.

This chain joins TRBV28 and TRBJ2-3; 8 nucleotides agree with TRBD2. Germline values: CDR1 MDHEN, CDR2 SYDVKM. The CDR3 sequence is 15 residues long. V was pared by 11 bases and J by 7 bases, with 17 bases of the junction left unmatched. The CDR3, as DNA: TGTGCCTGCACACGGGGGGGCCTAAGCGGATATACGCAGTATTTT. This gives the protein CACTRGGLSGYTQYF.

V usage is TRBV24-1 and J usage is TRBJ2-2; D may match TRBD1 or TRBD2 (5 bases each). Germline V lookup: CDR1 KGHDR, CDR2 SFDVKD. The CDR3 loop spans 14 amino acids. V dropped 5 bases and J dropped 6 bases, with 12 bases sitting between them. CDR3 coding DNA: TGTGCCACCAGTGCTCCGGGACGCGCCGGGGAGCTGTTTTTT. Protein: CATSAPGRAGELFF.

V gene TRBV9 combines with J gene TRBJ2-4; either TRBD1 or TRBD2 may fit D (5 bases each). The CDR3 covers 14 residues. Trimming took off 3 bases at V and 6 bases at J, with 13 bases between the two ends. The V gene's germline CDR1 is SGDLS and CDR2 YYNGEE. CDR3 nucleotides: TGTGCCAGCAGCGCCAGAGGGGAGACAAACATTCAGTACTTC. It is translated as CASSARGETNIQYF.

V and J are TRBV18 and TRBJ2-4, with D tentatively TRBD2 (5 bases). The CDR3 length is 13 residues. The V gene's germline CDR1 is KGHSH and CDR2 LQKENI. V was clipped by 4 bases and J by 11 bases, with 15 bases between them. CDR3 coding DNA: TGTGCCAGCTCACGGGAACTGGAGGCCGTTCAGTACTTC. This codes for CASSRELEAVQYF. Full variable domain (outside the CDR3, taken from reference TRBV18 and TRBJ2-4): NAGVMQNPRHLVRRRGQEARLRCSPMKGHSHVYWYRQLPEEGLKFMVYLQKENIIDESGMPKERFSAEFPKEGPSILRIQQVVRGDSAAYFCASSRELEAVQYFGAGTRLSVL.